The 18 T cell receptor beta chains given below trace back to one sample, sequenced in a study of CD8 T cells in ankylosing spondylitis. Each CDR3 protein is one row after TCRdb ran MiXCR on the 5' RACE reads. In the table there are around 450,000 distinct CDR3 sequences, 26% of which are singletons. These receptors are not linked to any known antigen. General observations from the study: Seemingly characteristic of ankylosing spondylitis blood was a TCR beta motif consisting of several highly homologous variants.

Sequencing input: blood, either unsorted or a sorted T cell fraction (not recorded which). All receptors derive from a male donor with ankylosing spondylitis.

This clonotype was seen just once. CDR3 sequence: CSATLATSVYPEQYF. The CDR3, as DNA: TGCAGTGCTACCCTGGCGACTAGCGTTTACCCCGAGCAGTACTTC. This chain uses TRBV20-1 with TRBJ2-7, with TRBD2 identical over 8 bases. The germline gives CDR1 DFQATT, CDR2 SNEGSKA (reference sequence). V shed 4 bases and J 6 bases; nucleotides not matched to a gene: 14. The CDR3 has 15 amino acids.

This clonotype has more than one count but fewer than ten. This chain connects TRBV3-1 to TRBJ2-7; 8 bases match TRBD1. The CDR3 contains 13 residues. Trimming at V came to 6 bases and at J to 7 bases, leaving 8 bases not matched to a gene. The germline V gene encodes CDR1 LGHDT and CDR2 YNNKEL (reference sequence). As DNA, the CDR3 is TGTGCCAGCAGTTACAGGGGGGAGCGGGAGCAGTACTTC. Translation gives CASSYRGEREQYF.

A few counts support this clonotype. The V call is TRBV15, the J call TRBJ2-1; D might be TRBD1 or TRBD2, each matching 5 bases. The CDR3 contains 13 residues. Germline CDR1 reads LNHNV; CDR2 reads YYDKDF (reference sequence). Trimming left V 5 bases short and J 10 bases short, with 15 bases between. CDR3 bases: TGTGCCACCAGCTGGACTGGGGCCGGAGAGCAGTTCTTC. Translation gives CATSWTGAGEQFF.

The chain is built from TRBV14 and TRBJ2-3; D ambiguous. This CDR3 has 15 amino acids. The V end lost 0 bases, the J end lost 11 bases, and 18 bases lay between the germline ends. CDR1 SGHDN and CDR2 FVKESK come from the germline V gene. CDR3 nucleotide sequence: TGTGCCAGCAGCCAAGACGGAGTCCCGTTGCGTTTGCAGTATTTT. Protein product: CASSQDGVPLRLQYF.

At least ten counts were recorded for this clonotype. The V gene is TRBV20-1, the J gene TRBJ2-1; the match to TRBD2 covers 10 bases. The CDR3 covers 18 residues. Germline lookup yields CDR1 DFQATT and CDR2 SNEGSKA (reference sequence). The J segment lost 1 base and the V segment lost 2 bases, leaving 11 bases of the junction unmatched. The DNA for the CDR3 is TGCAGTGCTAGAAGTCCAGCGGGAGGGCCATGGTCCTACAATGAGCAGTTCTTC. The encoded protein is CSARSPAGGPWSYNEQFF.

This clonotype was counted only a few times. The V and J genes are TRBV5-1 and TRBJ2-5; D may match TRBD1 or TRBD2 (6 bases each). Germline CDR1 reads SGHRS; CDR2 reads YFSETQ. The V and J ends lost 7 bases and 5 bases respectively, with 24 bases between them. This CDR3 has 16 residues. The CDR3 spells CASGTLGPTGGETQYF. The CDR3 region has the DNA TGCGCCAGCGGAACTTTAGGCCCGACAGGAGGGGAGACCCAGTACTTC.

A few counts support this clonotype. This sequence joins TRBV5-1 and TRBJ1-1; 8 bases line up with TRBD1. V shed 4 bases, J shed 5 bases, and the junction held 10 bases outside the gene matches. CDR3 size: 15 residues. CDR1 and CDR2 (germline): SGHRS, YFSETQ. Here the CDR3 reads CASSAGQGALTEAFF. CDR3 nucleotides: TGCGCCAGCAGCGCTGGCCAGGGGGCTCTTACTGAAGCTTTCTTT.

The chain carries TRBV29-1 and TRBJ2-7, with TRBD2 identical over 7 bases. Germline V lookup: CDR1 SQVTM, CDR2 ANQGSEA. V was clipped by 5 bases and J by 4 bases; unmatched bases: 8. CDR3 length: 13 amino acids. CDR3: CSVKYGTMYEQYF. CDR3 DNA sequence: TGCAGCGTTAAGTACGGGACTATGTACGAGCAGTACTTC.

There are a few counts of this clonotype. The chain combines TRBV5-1 with TRBJ2-1; D is possibly TRBD2 (6 bases). The ends were cut back, 4 bases at V and 6 bases at J, with 17 bases in the middle. The CDR3 extends over 15 amino acids. Germline V gives CDR1 SGHRS, CDR2 YFSETQ. In DNA form, the CDR3 reads TGCGCCAGCAGCCCGGGACTTCAGGGTGGCAATGAGCAGTTCTTC. Encoded protein: CASSPGLQGGNEQFF.

The rearrangement joins TRBV20-1 to TRBJ2-7, with 9 bases identical to TRBD2. With 2 bases clipped from V and 2 bases from J, the junction kept 4 bases outside the gene matches. The V gene's germline CDR1 is DFQATT and CDR2 SNEGSKA (reference sequence). There are 14 residues in the CDR3. CDR3 sequence (DNA): TGCAGTGCTAGACAGGCTAGCGGGACCTACGAGCAGTACTTC. This gives the protein CSARQASGTYEQYF.

The chain combines TRBV6-5 with TRBJ1-2, with TRBD1 matching over 9 bases. The V gene's germline CDR1 is MNHEY and CDR2 SVGAGI. This CDR3 contains 15 residues. J lost 4 bases, V lost 5 bases, and 8 bases had no gene match. CDR3 sequence: CASSIPGTGSYGYTF. The CDR3 DNA sequence: TGTGCCAGCAGTATACCCGGGACAGGGAGCTATGGCTACACCTTC.

The chain links TRBV3-1 to TRBJ2-1; no clear D. This CDR3 region has 13 residues. The V and J ends lost 1 base and 2 bases respectively, with 3 bases between them. The V gene's germline CDR1 is LGHDT and CDR2 YNNKEL (reference sequence). CDR3 sequence (DNA): TGTGCCAGCAGCCAAGCAGCCTACAATGAGCAGTTCTTC. This translates into CASSQAAYNEQFF.

This clonotype was found a few times. V gene TRBV6-1 combines with J gene TRBJ2-7; no firm D call. Germline V gene lookup returns CDR1 MNHNS and CDR2 SASEGT. The CDR3 sequence is 11 residues long. V lost 0 bases and J lost 4, with 1 base in between. The CDR3 bases are TGTGCCAGCAGTGAAGCTTACGAGCAGTACTTC. This gives the protein CASSEAYEQYF.

This clonotype was recorded a few times. The V call is TRBV20-1, the J call TRBJ2-7; the D is unclear. Trimming removed 3 bases at V and 0 bases at J, with 15 bases between. CDR3 length equals 15 residues. The germline gives CDR1 DFQATT, CDR2 SNEGSKA (reference sequence). The CDR3 protein is CSASDIKELSYEQYF. The CDR3 DNA reads TGCAGTGCTAGTGACATAAAAGAGCTCTCCTACGAGCAGTACTTC.

Only a few counts were recorded for this clonotype. The chain couples TRBV20-1 to TRBJ1-6; 9 bases are shared with TRBD1. V was pared by 5 bases and J by 8 bases, with 4 bases of the junction left unmatched. CDR1 and CDR2 (germline): DFQATT, SNEGSKA (reference sequence). This CDR3 comprises 13 residues. The CDR3 region is CSAERDRDSPLHF. The DNA for the CDR3 is TGCAGTGCTGAACGGGACAGGGATTCACCCCTCCACTTT.

The chain uses TRBV20-1 and TRBJ2-3; TRBD1 or TRBD2 may be the D gene (5 bases each). The V gene's germline CDR1 is DFQATT and CDR2 SNEGSKA (reference sequence). The CDR3 totals 16 residues. The CDR3 region is CSGDDADRGNTDTQYF. The CDR3 DNA sequence: TGCAGCGGCGACGACGCAGACAGAGGGAACACAGATACGCAGTATTTT.

The chain uses TRBV29-1 and TRBJ2-7, with D possibly matching TRBD2 (5 bases). Germline V CDR1 and CDR2: SQVTM, ANQGSEA. V dropped 4 bases and J dropped 6 bases, with 13 bases sitting between them. CDR3 length: 12 residues. CDR3 loop: CSVGRARGEQYF. As DNA, the CDR3 is TGCAGCGTTGGAAGGGCTCGGGGCGAGCAGTACTTC.

This clonotype was seen at least ten times. At one end, the junction sequence differs from germline, possibly due to a read error. The V gene is TRBV2, the J gene TRBJ1-4; no reliable D call. Germline-derived CDR1 and CDR2 are SNHLY and FYNNEI. The CDR3 covers 13 residues. The CDR3 sequence is CASSEALRRSRIF. The DNA of the CDR3 is TGTGCCAGCAGTGAAGCGCTTCGGAGGTCTCGAATTTTT.